This T cell receptor (beta chain) was identified during a study of low-dose radiotherapy and immunotherapy resistance in tumors. Alpha- and beta-chain coverage of first-strand cDNA came from TRAV- and TRBV-specific primers. TCR amplification used roughly 20 PCR cycles, a constant-region primer and a V-primer adapter. Each CDR3 protein gets one entry after TCRdb re-called the reads with MiXCR. The repertoire holds around 80,000 distinct CDR3 sequences, with 15% to 20% as singletons. Time point specified: after trial treatment. As for treatment: LDRT plus nivolumab, ipilimumab, low-dose cyclophosphamide and aspirin (RACIN trial). Eligibility criteria specified advanced solid malignancies devoid of tumor-infiltrating lymphocytes. The sample holds many counts of this clonotype. V was pared by 0 bases and J by 5 bases, with 16 bases between. Germline CDR1 is LNHNV and CDR2 is YYDKDF (reference sequence). The CDR3 contains 16 residues.

The sequencing here drew on PBMCs, taken after low-dose radiotherapy plus immunotherapy. The source of this sequence is a male donor with prostate cancer. J is TRBJ1-2 and V is TRBV15, with D perhaps matching TRBD1 (5 bases). CDR3 sequence reads: CATSRDRGSLGYGYTF. The DNA for the CDR3 is TGTGCCACCAGCAGAGATCGGGGGTCACTGGGGTATGGCTACACCTTC.